This T cell receptor (beta chain) was recorded in a study of regulatory and conventional T cells in RAG deficiency (TCRdb year 2017). General notes on the study: High-throughput TCR beta sequencing was used to compare the diversity and composition of the Treg, conventional CD4+ and CD8+ T cell repertoires of RAG-deficient patients with those of healthy controls.

This clone has just a few counts. The antigen it recognizes is unknown. Per-base qualities were not stored, and no clone one base away is much larger. Reading from cysteine to phenylalanine, the CDR3 counts 16 amino acids. Kept here is only the CDR3 DNA, which spans 48 bases and is read in frame from base 1. A distance of 14 bases separates the germline ends of V and J, which lose 0 bases and 2 bases respectively. CDR1 and CDR2, per the germline V gene, are SGDLS and YYNGEE. Library preparation was by the immunoSEQ multiplex PCR assay. Genomic DNA from the sorted T-cell subsets was used to amplify and sequence rearranged TCR beta chain products. From the authors' description of their analysis: Shannon entropy and Simpson indices were used to quantify the repertoire diversity of productive TCR beta rearrangements. To assess clonal expansion, the frequencies of the 100 most abundant productive TCR beta clonotypes were added up as a share of total reads. A self-reactivity index based on amino acid usage at CDR3beta positions 6 and 7 was applied to the TRB repertoires. Two-way ANOVA was used for repertoire analyses, while Student t or Mann-Whitney tests were used for flow cytometric analyses. In its TCRdb copy, this immuneACCESS table keeps in-frame sequences only and misses some clones. Where compared with another copy, unresolved V genes explain less than half of these, and the others have no known cause. The V and J calls and clone size are taken from that table; D and trimming were inferred from the DNA. This sample comprises about 46,000 clones, more than 80% of them detected only once. The top ten clones comprise about 0.53% of the sample.

Before genomic DNA extraction, conventional CD4+ T cells were purified from blood as CD25-low CD127-high cells. For repertoire analyses, the comparison group consisted of eight healthy control donors. Broad study findings and their caveats: Rather than being bona fide Treg cells, the sorted CD25-high CD127-low cells in Omenn syndrome patients may represent peripherally activated cells. For some subjects, some analyses of T-cell subsets were not performed. Compared with control T-cell subpopulations, RAG-deficient patients had much lower Shannon entropy and higher Simpson indices. All patient T-cell subsets had shorter CDR3 lengths; Omenn syndrome patients showed >80% Treg-Tconv repertoire overlap at nucleotide and amino acid level. Compared with controls, Omenn syndrome and CID/AS patients had approximately 97-fold fewer unique TCR beta sequences in Treg cells, but only roughly 9.3-fold fewer in the other subsets.

Separately, the same data were catalogued under a study of regulatory T cells. The second study's paper adds: The multiplex PCR used 52 forward TRBV primers and 13 reverse TRBJ primers, with assay-based and computational corrections for amplification bias. Repertoires from patients had restricted unique TRB V-J pairs and skewed V and J gene usage, with the strongest effect in regulatory T cells. T-cell receptor beta repertoires of sorted regulatory, conventional CD4+ and CD8+ T cells were compared between CD3G-deficient patients and healthy controls. Ficoll density separation was used to isolate peripheral blood mononuclear cells. Rearranged TRB loci were amplified from genomic DNA by multiplex PCR within the immunoSEQ assay. An Illumina HiSeq platform was used to sequence the TRB amplicons. Raw sequences were error-filtered and aligned to reference gene sequences by custom algorithms, then analyzed with the immunoSEQ online tools. Productive and nonproductive TRB rearrangement frequencies were evaluated among both unique and total sequences. Group comparisons used t tests, Mann-Whitney tests or two-way ANOVA run in Prism software.

Sequencing used CD4+ effector T cells sorted from blood. The chain couples TRBV9 to TRBJ2-5; TRBD2 is a weak D gene call, 6 bases matching. This TCR came from a human donor in good health. Here is the DNA: TGTGCCAGCAGCGTAGGGGGGGTGACGGGACAAGAGACCCAGTACTTC. The encoded protein is CASSVGGVTGQETQYF.